This TCR beta chain was observed in a study of shared clonotypes between healthy human individuals. About the study: Three CD4 naive, three CD4 memory, two CD8 naive and one CD8 memory plate were used per donor. Study-wide results and caveats: Clonotype sharing across a few donors was observed for about 4.8% of naive CD4 clonotypes.

The assay was immunoSEQ multiplex PCR, and TCRdb's table has in-frame clones only and misses some. The sample lists a few million clones; approximately 90% were seen once. The donors were all Caucasian adults (living in Nashville, Tennessee). On this clone: Its antigen is still unknown.

CDR1 and CDR2 from the germline V gene are SEHNR and FQNEAQ (reference sequence). V lost 6 bases to trimming and J lost 1 base, with 6 bases between them. This CDR3 region has 12 residues. V and J are TRBV7-9 and TRBJ1-1; unclear D gene. The source of this sequence is a man aged 18 to 30 in good health. Some clones in this sample may be carry-over from other donors' samples. Material: naive CD4+ T cells from PBMCs. Sample subset: CD45RA+ positively selected. The CDR3 DNA reads TGTGCCAGCAGTGGGAGGAACACTGAAGCTTTCTTT. This sequence encodes CASSGRNTEAFF.